These 21 T cell receptor beta chains originate from one sample sequenced in a study of cytomegalovirus exposure and HLA in healthy donors. Primers for the PCR totalled 60 Vbeta and 13 Jbeta. Method: immunoSEQ multiplex PCR; TCRdb's copy keeps in-frame clones and lacks some. This table holds 55,000 to 80,000 clones, around 76% found once. Input material: PBMCs. These receptors all come from a woman in her twenties or thirties in good health and CMV-seropositive.

The chain couples TRBV6-5 to TRBJ1-2; the D gene is possibly TRBD1 (5 bases). The V and J ends lost 6 bases and 0 bases respectively, with 14 bases between them. The CDR3 runs 15 residues. The germline V gene encodes CDR1 MNHEY and CDR2 SVGAGI. In DNA form, the CDR3 reads TGTGCCAGCAGCTTTACAGACAGCTCTAACTATGGCTACACCTTC. Translation gives CASSFTDSSNYGYTF.

The chain employs TRBV30 and TRBJ2-6, with 8 bases lining up with TRBD1. The CDR3 length is 19 residues. Unmatched junction bases numbered 14, after V lost 4 bases and J lost 0 bases. Germline values: CDR1 GTSNPN, CDR2 SVGIG (reference sequence). CDR3: CAWTGLDRAQSSGANVLTF. DNA for the CDR3: TGTGCCTGGACTGGACTGGACAGGGCCCAAAGCTCTGGGGCCAACGTCCTGACTTTC.

The chain combines TRBV6-4 with TRBJ1-1; 7 positions agree with TRBD1. V was pared by 3 bases and J by 3 bases, with 7 bases of the junction left unmatched. Germline CDR1 MRHNA, CDR2 SNTAGT. The CDR3 contains 15 residues. The CDR3 nucleotides are TGTGCCAGCAGTGAAAGACAGGGATCGGACACTGAAGCTTTCTTT. This sequence encodes CASSERQGSDTEAFF.

This chain uses TRBV7-9 with TRBJ2-7; the D gene is possibly TRBD1 (5 bases). The CDR3 totals 15 residues. Germline V gene sequence: CDR1 SEHNR, CDR2 FQNEAQ (reference sequence). V was pared by 5 bases and J by 3 bases, with 17 bases between. CDR3 DNA sequence: TGTGCCAGCAGCCCAAGTCAGGGTTTTGTCTACGAGCAGTACTTC. Translating gives CASSPSQGFVYEQYF.

The table lists this clone with a few counts. The chain recombines TRBV28 with TRBJ1-5; the D is unclear. V lost 2 bases and J 3 bases, leaving 11 bases between the germline ends. Germline CDR1 is MDHEN and CDR2 is SYDVKM. CDR3 length equals 15 residues. CDR3 protein: CASSLIGRYNQPQHF. CDR3 DNA sequence: TGTGCCAGCAGTTTAATTGGCAGGTACAATCAGCCCCAGCATTTT.

The chain joins TRBV30 to TRBJ1-3; D possibly corresponds to TRBD1 (5 bases). CDR3 length equals 15 residues. V lost 0 bases to trimming and J lost 0 bases, with 9 bases between them. Germline CDR1 reads GTSNPN; CDR2 reads SVGIG (reference sequence). The CDR3 sequence is CAWSVGGSSGNTIYF. The CDR3 DNA reads TGTGCCTGGAGTGTTGGGGGGAGCTCTGGAAACACCATATATTTT.

This clone was seen a few times. The CDR3 DNA sequence: TGTGCCAGCAGTCCTGGACAGACCTCTGGGGCCAACGTCCTGACTTTC. It codes for CASSPGQTSGANVLTF. The chain is built from TRBV28 and TRBJ2-6; TRBD1 is a possible D gene (6 bases). Germline lookup yields CDR1 MDHEN and CDR2 SYDVKM. With 5 bases removed from V and 0 bases from J, the gap between germline ends came to 11 bases. This CDR3 region has 16 residues.

The V call is TRBV7-2, the J call TRBJ2-7, with 8 bases aligning to TRBD2. This CDR3 is built from 13 residues. Germline assignment: CDR1 SGHTA and CDR2 FQGNSA. V dropped 5 bases and J dropped 3; count of bases not matched to a gene: 3. The CDR3 DNA sequence: TGTGCCAGCAGCCCTAGCGGGCTCTACGAGCAGTACTTC. Amino acid sequence: CASSPSGLYEQYF.

The chain is built from TRBV4-3 and TRBJ2-7, with a tentative D call TRBD2 (7 bases). Germline V gene lookup returns CDR1 LGHNA and CDR2 YSLEER. This CDR3 is 16 amino acids long. With 3 bases removed from V and 2 bases from J, the gap between germline ends came to 17 bases. The CDR3: CASSHRGAGQTYEQYF. The CDR3 bases are TGCGCCAGCAGCCATCGGGGGGCAGGACAGACCTACGAGCAGTACTTC.

The chain combines TRBV28 with TRBJ1-2, with D perhaps TRBD1 (5 bases). There are 12 residues in the CDR3. Germline V gives CDR1 MDHEN, CDR2 SYDVKM. V dropped 3 bases and J dropped 4 bases, with 6 bases sitting between them. The CDR3 bases are TGTGCCAGCAGTTTGGGGCCCTATGGCTACACCTTC. Amino acid sequence: CASSLGPYGYTF.

This clone was picked up one time. V and J are TRBV5-4 and TRBJ2-7; tentative D call: TRBD2 (6 bases). Trimming cost V 0 bases and J 0 bases, with 10 bases left between them. The CDR3 has 15 amino acids. Looked up from germline, CDR1 is SGHNT and CDR2 is YYREEE (reference sequence). CDR3 sequence: CASSLGEASSYEQYF. The CDR3 DNA reads as TGTGCCAGCAGCTTGGGGGAGGCCTCCTCCTACGAGCAGTACTTC.

V and J are TRBV29-1 and TRBJ1-5, with 11 bases aligning to TRBD1. CDR1 SQVTM and CDR2 ANQGSEA come from the germline V gene. The V gene end was trimmed by 7 bases and the J gene end by 11 bases; junction bases not matched to a gene: 10. This CDR3 region has 13 residues. This CDR3 is CSGGEGDRGTQHF. The DNA for the CDR3 is TGCAGCGGCGGAGAGGGGGACAGGGGGACCCAGCATTTT.

The genes are TRBV6-4 and TRBJ2-1; TRBD2 matches at 10 bases. The CDR3 spans 15 residues. Looked up from germline, CDR1 is MRHNA and CDR2 is SNTAGT. After removal of 4 bases from V and 7 bases from J, the junction contained 7 bases not matched to a gene. The CDR3 nucleotides read TGTGCCAGCAGTGGAGAACTAGCGGGATTTAATGAGCAGTTCTTC. It encodes CASSGELAGFNEQFF.

This clone has a single count. This chain uses TRBV5-6 with TRBJ2-5; D is unresolved. This CDR3 spans 13 amino acids. V gave up 2 bases and J gave up 7 bases, with 12 bases separating them. Germline V lookup: CDR1 SGHDT, CDR2 YYEEEE. In nucleotides, the CDR3 is TGTGCCAGCAGCTTAAGGCGGTCGGGGACCCAGTACTTC. It encodes CASSLRRSGTQYF.

This clone was picked up a small number of times. The chain combines TRBV4-2 with TRBJ2-5, with TRBD1 matching 10 bases. The CDR3 has 16 amino acids. CDR1 and CDR2 from the germline V gene are LGHNA and YNFKEQ. J lost 4 bases, V lost 1 base, and 6 bases had no gene match. The CDR3: CASSQGGTGAGETQYF. In nucleotides, the CDR3 is TGTGCCAGCAGCCAAGGGGGGACAGGGGCGGGAGAGACCCAGTACTTC.

The chain links TRBV7-9 to TRBJ2-2; D might be TRBD1 (5 bases). The V and J ends lost 5 bases and 2 bases respectively, with 12 bases between them. This CDR3 is built from 15 residues. Germline-derived CDR1 and CDR2 are SEHNR and FQNEAQ (reference sequence). CDR3: CASSTGQGNTGELFF. In nucleotides, the CDR3 is TGTGCCAGCAGCACTGGCCAGGGTAACACCGGGGAGCTGTTTTTT.

DNA for the CDR3: TGTGCCAGCAGTTACTCGAAAAACCCTGGGCAGGACACCATATATTTT. Amino acids: CASSYSKNPGQDTIYF. The rearrangement joins TRBV6-7 to TRBJ1-3; no clear D gene. TRBV6-7 is identified as an open reading frame with a role that is uncertain. The ends were cut back, 0 bases at V and 8 bases at J, with 17 bases in the middle. This CDR3 comprises 16 residues.

The rearrangement joins TRBV10-2 to TRBJ1-1; no definite D call. The CDR3 loop spans 14 amino acids. The V gene's germline CDR1 is WSHSY and CDR2 SAAADI. The germline V and J ends were trimmed by 3 bases and 0 bases, with 8 bases remaining between them. The CDR3 spells CASSESTLNTEAFF. CDR3 sequence (DNA): TGCGCCAGCAGTGAATCGACTCTGAACACTGAAGCTTTCTTT.

This sequence joins TRBV10-2 and TRBJ1-5; D not certain. Germline V gene lookup returns CDR1 WSHSY and CDR2 SAAADI. The CDR3 has 14 amino acids. V lost 0 bases, J lost 4 bases, and 7 bases lay in between. The chain's CDR3 is CASSESGVNQPQHF. The DNA of the CDR3 is TGCGCCAGCAGTGAGTCCGGGGTTAATCAGCCCCAGCATTTT.

The sample holds a few counts of this clone. CDR3 in DNA: TGTGCCTGGACCCGGACAGGGGTAAAAACCGGGGAGCTGTTTTTT. Translation: CAWTRTGVKTGELFF. This chain connects TRBV30 to TRBJ2-2, with 9 bases fitting TRBD1. V gave up 4 bases and J gave up 5 bases; unmatched junction bases: 8. The CDR3 length is 15 residues. Germline-derived CDR1 and CDR2 are GTSNPN and SVGIG (reference sequence). Full variable domain (rest looked up from reference TRBV30 and TRBJ2-2): SQTIHQWPATLVQPVGSPLSLECTVEGTSNPNLYWYRQAAGRGLQLLFYSVGIGQISSEVPQNLSASRPQDRQFILSSKKLLLSDSGFYLCAWTRTGVKTGELFFGEGSRLTVL.

The rearrangement uses TRBV25-1 and TRBJ2-3, with D maybe TRBD1 (6 bases). This CDR3 region has 14 residues. Germline lookup yields CDR1 MGHDK and CDR2 SYGVNS. V lost 3 bases and J 5 bases, leaving 12 bases between the germline ends. DNA of the CDR3: TGTGCCAGCAGTGATGCAGGGGCGATAGATACGCAGTATTTT. It specifies CASSDAGAIDTQYF.